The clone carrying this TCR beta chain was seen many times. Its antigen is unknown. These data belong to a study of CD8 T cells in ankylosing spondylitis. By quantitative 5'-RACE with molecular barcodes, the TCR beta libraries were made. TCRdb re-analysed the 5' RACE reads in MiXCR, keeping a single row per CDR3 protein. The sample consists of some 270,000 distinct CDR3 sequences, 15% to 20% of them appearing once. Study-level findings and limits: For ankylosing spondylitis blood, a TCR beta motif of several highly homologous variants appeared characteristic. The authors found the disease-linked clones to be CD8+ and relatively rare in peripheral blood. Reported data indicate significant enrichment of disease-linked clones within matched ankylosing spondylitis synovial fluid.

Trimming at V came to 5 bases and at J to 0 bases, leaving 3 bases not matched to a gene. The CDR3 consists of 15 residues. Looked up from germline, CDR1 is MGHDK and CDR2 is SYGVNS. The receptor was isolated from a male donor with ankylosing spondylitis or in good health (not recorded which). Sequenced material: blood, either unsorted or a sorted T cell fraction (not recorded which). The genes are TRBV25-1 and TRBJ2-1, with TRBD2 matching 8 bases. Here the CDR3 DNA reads TGTGCCAGCAGTTGGAGCGGGAGCTCCTACAATGAGCAGTTCTTC. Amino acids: CASSWSGSSYNEQFF.